Each of the 7 T cell receptor beta chains below was sequenced from the same sample in a study of T cells expressing NK-cell markers. After re-calling the 5' RACE reads, TCRdb lists one entry per CDR3 protein, DNA absent. The repertoire shows 300,000 to 450,000 distinct CDR3 sequences; the top ten hold roughly 5.4%. Sequencing was done on a sample of blood T cells: a sorted CD56 or NKG2C T cell subset, CD4+ or CD8+ T cells, or bulk PBMC T cells (not recorded which). The receptors were sampled from a man between 18 and 69 years old in good health.

V usage is TRBV2 and J usage is TRBJ2-1; no DNA is available, so the TRBD1 call from TCRdb remains unchecked. The CDR3 extends over 13 amino acids. Germline-derived CDR1 and CDR2 are SNHLY and FYNNEI. The CDR3 here is CASTPNHRIGQFF.

The chain combines TRBV12-3 or TRBV12-4 with TRBJ1-3; the TCRdb call, TRBD1, lacks DNA for checking. The CDR3 runs 14 residues. CDR3: CASVTGTAGNTIYF.

The gene calls are TRBV7-2 and TRBJ2-3; without DNA, the TCRdb call of TRBD1 cannot be checked. The germline CDR1 and CDR2 sequences are SGHTA and FQGNSA. This CDR3 contains 15 residues. The CDR3 loop reads CASSWVAGAGDTQYF.

The chain uses TRBV2 and TRBJ1-1. The CDR3 runs 13 residues. Per the germline V gene, CDR1 is SNHLY and CDR2 is FYNNEI. Here the CDR3 reads CASSEVRVTEAFF.

The chain is built from TRBV20-1 and TRBJ2-3; TCRdb's D call, TRBD2, is unchecked because there is no DNA. Germline CDR1 reads DFQATT; CDR2 reads SNEGSKA (reference sequence). There are 19 residues in the CDR3. The CDR3 protein is CSAGTPVGLAETYTDTQYF.

The gene calls are TRBV5-1 and TRBJ2-7; the TCRdb D gene call, TRBD1, has no DNA to confirm it. The length of the CDR3 is 18 residues. The germline CDR1 and CDR2 sequences are SGHRS and YFSETQ. CDR3 sequence: CASSRARLKTGGTDEQYF. Full variable domain (outside the CDR3, taken from reference TRBV5-1 and TRBJ2-7): KAGVTQTPRYLIKTRGQQVTLSCSPISGHRSVSWYQQTPGQGLQFLFEYFSETQRNKGNFPGRFSGRQFSNSRSEMNVSTLELGDSALYLCASSRARLKTGGTDEQYFGPGTRLTVT.

This chain uses TRBV12-3 or TRBV12-4 with TRBJ1-2; with no DNA, the TCRdb D assignment of TRBD1 cannot be verified. CDR3 length equals 16 residues. The CDR3 spells CASSSRPAGRHYGYTF.